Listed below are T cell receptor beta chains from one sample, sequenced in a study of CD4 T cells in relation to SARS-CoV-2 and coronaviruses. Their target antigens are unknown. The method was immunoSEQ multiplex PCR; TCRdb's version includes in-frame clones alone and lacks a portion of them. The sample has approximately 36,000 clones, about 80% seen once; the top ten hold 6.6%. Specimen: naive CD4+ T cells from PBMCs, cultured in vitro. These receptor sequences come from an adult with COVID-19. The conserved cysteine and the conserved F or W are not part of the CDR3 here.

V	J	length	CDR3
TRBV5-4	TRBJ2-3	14	ASSWRLSGRTDTQY
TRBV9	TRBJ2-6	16	ASSVGLPGSSGANVLT
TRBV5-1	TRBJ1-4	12	ASRAGQSNEKLF
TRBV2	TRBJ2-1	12	ASSVDSSYNEQF
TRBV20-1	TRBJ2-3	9	SASPPDTQY
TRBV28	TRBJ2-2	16	ASSLDGGGDTNTGELF
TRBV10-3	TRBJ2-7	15	AISESLGIAGTYEQY
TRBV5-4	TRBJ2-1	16	ASSLGAGTGTSYNEQF
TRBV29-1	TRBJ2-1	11	SGRTSARDEQF
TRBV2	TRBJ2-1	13	ASSEVLRGTAEQF
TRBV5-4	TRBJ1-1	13	ASSWDRGMNTEAF
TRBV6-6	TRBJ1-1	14	ASSHGTGTMNTEAF
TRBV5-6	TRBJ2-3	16	ASSLRKSRGPIRNTQY
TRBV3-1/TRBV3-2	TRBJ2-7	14	ASSQGSGTNIREQY
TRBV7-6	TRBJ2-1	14	ASSPLVRGDYNEQF
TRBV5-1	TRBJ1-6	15	ASSVRPGSSYNSPLH
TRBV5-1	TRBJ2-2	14	ASSLWLVTNTGELF
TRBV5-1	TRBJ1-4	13	ASSLASGLGGKLF
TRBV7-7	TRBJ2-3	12	ASSLDGFTDTQY
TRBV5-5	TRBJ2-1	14	ASSLLGQGKRNEQF
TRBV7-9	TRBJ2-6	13	ASITTGQGANVLT
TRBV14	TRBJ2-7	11	ASSQADGYEQY
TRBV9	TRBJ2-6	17	ASSTTRQGTYSGANVLT
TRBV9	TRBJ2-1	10	ASSPKGDEQF
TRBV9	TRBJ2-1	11	ASSVVLFAEQF
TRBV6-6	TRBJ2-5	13	ASSSASGQQETQY
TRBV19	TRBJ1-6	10	ASSGYNSPLH
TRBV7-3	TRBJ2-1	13	ASSRTGGAHNEQF
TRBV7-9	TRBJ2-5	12	ASSLVNRQETQY
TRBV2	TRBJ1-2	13	ASSGSSGSVYGYT
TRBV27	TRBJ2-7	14	ASSLYSGLAFYEQY
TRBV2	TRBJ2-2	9	ASMYTGELF
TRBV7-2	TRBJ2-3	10	ASSDTGDTQY
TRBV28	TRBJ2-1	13	ASSFVASSYNEQF
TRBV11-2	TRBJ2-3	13	ASSLDRGRTDTQY
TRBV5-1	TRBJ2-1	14	ASSLEGTSGPNEQF
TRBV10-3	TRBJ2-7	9	ASRGSYEQY
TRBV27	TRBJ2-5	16	ASMTKSPVAGHRETQY
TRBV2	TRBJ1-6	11	ASRTGGNSPLH
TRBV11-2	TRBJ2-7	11	ASSLDRAREQY
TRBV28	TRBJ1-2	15	ASSSQGRIRGRGGYT
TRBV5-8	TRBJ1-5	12	ASSLRSGGQPQH
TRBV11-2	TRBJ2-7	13	ASRRGTSGAYEQY
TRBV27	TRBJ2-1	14	ASSGLAGGIWDEQF
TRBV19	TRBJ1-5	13	ASSSASHSNQPQH